This TCR beta chain was identified in a study of spatial heterogeneity in lung cancer. Turning to the study itself: For the average unique TCR and UMI combination, more than 8.5 occurrences appeared in raw reads.

The time point was: sample taken at primary tumor resection. The donor group consisted of 72 patients who had untreated, early-stage non-small cell lung cancer. This clonotype was observed many times. TCR cDNA molecules each carried a unique molecular identifier. In TCRdb, the 5' RACE reads were re-called with MiXCR into one record per CDR3 protein. The sample holds 25,000 or so distinct CDR3 sequences; around 4.7% are singletons and the top ten take approximately 4.7%. J gave up 0 bases and V 4 bases, and 10 bases lay outside the gene matches. The CDR3 contains 17 residues. Germline CDR1 LGHNA, CDR2 YSLEER.

The TCR was taken from a male donor with early-stage non-small cell lung cancer. The source was PBMCs, collected at surgery. This sequence joins TRBV4-3 and TRBJ2-3, with 7 nucleotides matching TRBD2. The CDR3 nucleotides are TGCGCCAGCAGCCTAGACCCTAGCGGAGCTAGCACAGATACGCAGTATTTT. Residues: CASSLDPSGASTDTQYF.